This entry lists 11 T cell receptor beta chains sequenced from one sample in a study of shared clonotypes between healthy human individuals (TCRdb year 2020). Library creation used the immunoSEQ multiplex PCR assay. The table was pulled from immuneACCESS by TCRdb, which kept in-frame rearrangements only. Such tables lose some clones; where checked, under half of the loss comes from unresolved V genes, and the rest has no known cause. The sample table lists millions of clones, roughly 92% of them with a count of one. The ten most abundant clones make up about 0.13% of the sample. Sequencing used naive CD4+ T cells sorted from blood. What this sample's cell subset or site label stands for: CD45RA+ positively selected. These receptors originate from a man aged 18 to 30 in good health.

V and J are TRBV5-4 and TRBJ2-1, with a possible D match to TRBD1 (5 bases). CDR1 is SGHNT, CDR2 YYREEE, per germline (reference sequence). The CDR3 length is 14 residues. Trimming stripped 3 bases from V and 6 bases from J, with 13 bases between. In DNA form, the CDR3 reads TGTGCCAGCAGCTCCGTTCAGGGAATCAATGAGCAGTTCTTC. Encoded protein: CASSSVQGINEQFF.

The count of this clone is one. This chain connects TRBV6-5 to TRBJ1-6; a weak D match, TRBD1 (5 bases). The CDR3 contains 15 residues. The germline V gene has CDR1 MNHEY and CDR2 SVGAGI. V was pared by 2 bases and J by 7 bases, with 12 bases between. CDR3 amino acids: CASSYVGRRNSPLHF. The CDR3 coding sequence is TGTGCCAGCAGTTACGTGGGGCGCAGGAATTCACCCCTCCACTTT.

The table lists this clone with a count of one. The rearrangement joins TRBV5-5 to TRBJ2-2; TRBD2 is a possible D gene (5 bases). CDR1 SGHKS and CDR2 YYEKEE come from the germline V gene (reference sequence). The CDR3 is 15 amino acids. V lost 1 base and J lost 5, with 12 bases in between. CDR3 sequence: CASSLFGGETGELFF. In nucleotides, the CDR3 is TGTGCCAGCAGCTTGTTCGGAGGAGAGACCGGGGAGCTGTTTTTT.

The gene calls are TRBV4-2 and TRBJ1-2; D is unclear. CDR3 size: 14 residues. CDR1 and CDR2 from the germline V gene are LGHNA and YNFKEQ. With 1 base removed from V and 9 bases from J, the gap between germline ends came to 15 bases. CDR3 residues: CASSQVTEKGSYTF. CDR3 nucleotide sequence: TGTGCCAGCAGCCAAGTGACTGAGAAAGGGAGCTACACCTTC.

J is TRBJ2-4 and V is TRBV6-5; tentatively, D is TRBD2 (6 bases). This CDR3 comprises 16 residues. Germline V gene sequence: CDR1 MNHEY, CDR2 SVGAGI. Trimming took off 0 bases at V and 0 bases at J, with 9 bases between the two ends. CDR3 residues: CASSYSEGLAKNIQYF. CDR3 DNA sequence: TGTGCCAGCAGTTACTCGGAGGGCTTAGCCAAAAACATTCAGTACTTC.

The table lists this clone with a count of one. The rearrangement links TRBV2 to TRBJ2-1; 10 bases map to TRBD2. This CDR3 has 15 amino acids. V shed 9 bases, J shed 2 bases, and the junction held 7 bases outside the gene matches. Per the germline V gene, CDR1 is SNHLY and CDR2 is FYNNEI. The CDR3, as DNA: TGTGCCAGTGGAACTAGCGGGATTACCTACAATGAGCAGTTCTTC. Residues: CASGTSGITYNEQFF.

J is TRBJ2-1 and V is TRBV6-5; 11 bases map to TRBD1. Germline V gene data show CDR1 as MNHEY and CDR2 as SVGAGI. The CDR3 loop spans 15 amino acids. After removal of 6 bases from V and 7 bases from J, the junction contained 8 bases not matched to a gene. CDR3 amino acids: CASRSLGQGVNEQFF. The CDR3 DNA follows: TGTGCCAGCAGGTCCCTGGGACAGGGGGTAAATGAGCAGTTCTTC.

The chain recombines TRBV30 with TRBJ1-1; TRBD1 might be the D (6 bases). The V end lost 0 bases, the J end lost 4 bases, and 18 bases lay between the germline ends. Germline CDR1 is GTSNPN and CDR2 is SVGIG (reference sequence). CDR3 size: 16 residues. In DNA form, the CDR3 reads TGTGCCTGGAGTGTATCCTTGTGGGTAGGGGGCACTGAAGCTTTCTTT. Translation: CAWSVSLWVGGTEAFF.

This sequence joins TRBV7-2 and TRBJ2-1; 9 bases agree with TRBD1. CDR3 size: 18 residues. Germline trimming cut 2 bases from V and 7 bases from J; bases unmatched to any gene: 15. Germline V gene data show CDR1 as SGHTA and CDR2 as FQGNSA. In nucleotides, the CDR3 is TGTGCCAGCAGCTTACGCCCGGTCGACAGGGGGATAAAAAATGAGCAGTTCTTC. This codes for CASSLRPVDRGIKNEQFF.

The J gene is TRBJ2-2, the V gene TRBV4-1, with 7 bases that match TRBD2. The CDR3 has 17 residues. V shed 4 bases and J 10 bases; nucleotides not matched to a gene: 18. CDR1 is MGHRA, CDR2 YSYEKL, per germline. In DNA form, the CDR3 reads TGCGCCAGCAGCCGGCCCCCTAGCGGCCCAGGATTTGTGGAGCTGTTTTTT. This translates into CASSRPPSGPGFVELFF.

In DNA, the CDR3 is TGTGCCAGCAGTCCGGACCTCCGGGACACCTCCTACGAGCAGTACTTC. Its protein is CASSPDLRDTSYEQYF. This chain joins TRBV27 and TRBJ2-7; TRBD1 might be the D (6 bases). Trimming cost V 5 bases and J 0 bases, with 17 bases left between them. This CDR3 contains 16 residues. Germline CDR1 is MNHEY and CDR2 is SMNVEV (reference sequence).